This T cell receptor (beta chain) was sequenced during a study of cytomegalovirus exposure and HLA in healthy donors. Study-wide results and limits: Using a false discovery rate of 0.05, a later analysis showed that approximately 17,000 TCR beta sequences were associated with HLA alleles. A later analysis found that most CMV-associated TCR beta chains appeared HLA-restricted.

Of note for this clone: As yet, its antigen is unknown.

The donors, nominally healthy at sampling, likely had unrecorded immune exposures. This donor has no recorded CMV serostatus. The PCR made use of 60 Vbeta and 13 Jbeta primers. The protocol was immunoSEQ multiplex PCR, while the TCRdb copy is restricted to in-frame clones and leaves out a portion. The sample consists of approximately 150,000 clones, 72% of them appearing once. V was cut by 5 bases and J by 7 bases, with 11 bases left in between. The CDR3 is 12 amino acids. The germline V gene has CDR1 LNHDA and CDR2 SQIVND (reference sequence). This clonotype was obtained from a human donor in good health. V usage is TRBV19 and J usage is TRBJ1-1, with TRBD1 as a possible D gene (6 bases). The sequenced material came from PBMCs. The CDR3 spells CASSPPDSEAFF. The CDR3 DNA is TGTGCCAGTAGTCCTCCGGACAGTGAAGCTTTCTTT. Full variable domain (outside the CDR3, taken from reference TRBV19 and TRBJ1-1): DGGITQSPKYLFRKEGQNVTLSCEQNLNHDAMYWYRQDPGQGLRLIYYSQIVNDFQKGDIAEGYSVSREKKESFPLTVTSAQKNPTAFYLCASSPPDSEAFFGQGTRLTVV.